Below, 15 T cell receptor beta chains from the same sample are listed, as sequenced in a study of blood T cell repertoires in COVID-19. The assay was immunoSEQ multiplex PCR, and TCRdb's table has in-frame clones only and misses some. The sample consists of some 200,000 clones, just over 85% of them appearing once. The sequencing sample was made of PBMCs or T cells enriched from blood (not recorded which). All receptors derive from a woman in her 40s with acute COVID-19.

This sequence joins TRBV3-1 (or the pseudogene TRBV3-2) and TRBJ1-2, with D unresolved. From germline, CDR1 is LGHDT and CDR2 YNNKEL (reference sequence). V was clipped by 4 bases and J by 6 bases, with 18 bases between them. The CDR3 runs to 15 residues. The CDR3 protein is CASSRNPDPRDGYTF. The CDR3 DNA follows: TGTGCCAGCAGCCGAAACCCCGACCCACGGGATGGCTACACCTTC.

The chain recombines TRBV13 with TRBJ2-7; 10 bases are a match to TRBD1. CDR1 and CDR2 (germline): PRHDT, FYEKMQ (reference sequence). This CDR3 comprises 14 residues. With 6 bases clipped from V and 5 bases from J, the junction kept 7 bases outside the gene matches. For the CDR3, the DNA is TGTGCCAGCAGGAGGGGACAGGGGACCCACGAGCAGTACTTC. Its protein is CASRRGQGTHEQYF.

The rearrangement joins TRBV24-1 to TRBJ2-2, with a weak D call TRBD2 (5 bases). The CDR3 runs to 16 residues. The V gene lost 0 bases and the J gene lost 6 bases, with 13 bases spanning the gap. CDR1 is KGHDR and CDR2 is SFDVKD in the germline V gene. The CDR3 DNA reads TGTGCCACCAGTGATTTGCAATCCGGGGTTCCCGGGGAGCTGTTTTTT. Protein sequence: CATSDLQSGVPGELFF.

The CDR3 nucleotides read TGTGCCAGCAGCTCTTACAGGGCGCAGAACACCGGGGAGCTGTTTTTT. This encodes CASSSYRAQNTGELFF. The rearrangement joins TRBV11-3 to TRBJ2-2; D is perhaps TRBD1 (6 bases). Trimming pared 4 bases from V and 1 base from J, leaving 13 bases between. Germline V gene lookup returns CDR1 SGHNT and CDR2 YENEEA. The CDR3 contains 16 residues.

This chain uses TRBV5-1 with TRBJ1-6, with 8 bases that match TRBD1. The CDR3 loop spans 14 amino acids. Germline V CDR1 and CDR2: SGHRS, YFSETQ. After removal of 4 bases from V and 14 bases from J, the junction contained 11 bases not matched to a gene. The CDR3 spells CASSPDRGDDSLHF. The CDR3, as DNA: TGCGCCAGCAGCCCCGACAGGGGAGATGATTCCCTCCACTTT.

J is TRBJ1-6 and V is TRBV27; 8 nucleotides align to TRBD1. This CDR3 is built from 16 residues. The V gene's germline CDR1 is MNHEY and CDR2 SMNVEV (reference sequence). The trim removed 9 bases at V and 5 bases at J, leaving 12 bases unmatched. The CDR3 DNA reads as TGTGCCAGTGCCTTCCGGACAGGGCTGAATAATTCACCCCTCCACTTT. Translation: CASAFRTGLNNSPLHF.

This sequence joins TRBV9 and TRBJ1-6; 8 bases fit TRBD1. Germline V gives CDR1 SGDLS, CDR2 YYNGEE. The CDR3 is made up of 13 amino acids. Unmatched junction bases numbered 4, after V lost 4 bases and J lost 10 bases. The DNA of the CDR3 is TGTGCCAGCAGCCAGGACAGGGAATCACCCCTCCACTTT. Encoded protein: CASSQDRESPLHF.

The V call is TRBV5-6, the J call TRBJ1-2, with 10 bases matching TRBD1. This CDR3 is built from 16 residues. Germline V gives CDR1 SGHDT, CDR2 YYEEEE. J was trimmed by 5 bases and V by 4 bases; bases with no gene match: 11. The DNA for the CDR3 is TGTGCCAGCAGCCGGTCCGGGACAGGGGTTTTTTATGGCTACACCTTC. Translated, it gives CASSRSGTGVFYGYTF.

CDR3 nucleotide sequence: TGTGCCATTGGACAGCAAGAGACCCAGTACTTC. This encodes CAIGQQETQYF. This sequence joins TRBV10-3 and TRBJ2-5; the D gene is possibly TRBD1 (6 bases). In germline, CDR1 is ENHRY, CDR2 SYGVKD. The V and J ends lost 9 bases and 2 bases respectively, with 7 bases between them. The CDR3 is 11 residues long.

The chain is built from TRBV5-1 and TRBJ2-7; 15 bases are a match to TRBD2. J gave up 0 bases and V 3 bases, and 7 bases lay outside the gene matches. This CDR3 region has 18 residues. Germline values: CDR1 SGHRS, CDR2 YFSETQ. CDR3 region: CASSSGLAGGPSSYEQYF. CDR3 coding DNA: TGCGCCAGCAGCTCGGGACTAGCGGGGGGACCCAGCTCCTACGAGCAGTACTTC.

The gene calls are TRBV3-1 (or the pseudogene TRBV3-2) and TRBJ1-1; TRBD1 agrees at 11 bases. V was pared by 3 bases and J by 4 bases, with 1 base of the junction left unmatched. Germline V gene lookup returns CDR1 LGHDT and CDR2 YNNKEL (reference sequence). CDR3 length: 14 residues. This chain's CDR3 is CASSQGTGGTEAFF. CDR3 sequence (DNA): TGTGCCAGCAGCCAGGGGACAGGGGGCACTGAAGCTTTCTTT.

This sequence joins TRBV7-9 and TRBJ1-1; TRBD1 aligns across 7 bases. This CDR3 is built from 12 residues. Germline loops: CDR1 SEHNR, CDR2 FQNEAQ (reference sequence). V shed 7 bases, J shed 8 bases, and the junction held 7 bases outside the gene matches. The CDR3 region has the DNA TGTGCCAGCACGATGGGGACAGAAGAAGCTTTCTTT. Amino acids: CASTMGTEEAFF.

CDR3 coding DNA: TGCAGCGTCCAGCGGGGGGTTCACACTGAAGCTTTCTTT. Amino acid sequence: CSVQRGVHTEAFF. This rearrangement joins TRBV29-1 to TRBJ1-1; TRBD1 might be the D (5 bases). The V end lost 6 bases, the J end lost 3 bases, and 14 bases lay between the germline ends. The CDR3 consists of 13 residues. Germline V lookup: CDR1 SQVTM, CDR2 ANQGSEA.

This clone occurred once. V and J are TRBV29-1 and TRBJ2-7, with D maybe TRBD2 (6 bases). Between the trimmed V and J ends, which lost 4 bases and 6 bases, there was a span of 13 bases. Germline-derived CDR1 and CDR2 are SQVTM and ANQGSEA. The CDR3 spans 12 residues. The CDR3: CSVALLGGEQYF. CDR3 nucleotides: TGCAGCGTTGCCCTTCTGGGGGGCGAGCAGTACTTC.

This chain connects TRBV29-1 to TRBJ1-6; D is unresolved. The V and J ends lost 0 bases and 6 bases respectively, with 9 bases between them. CDR3 size: 14 residues. Germline V gene data show CDR1 as SQVTM and CDR2 as ANQGSEA. The CDR3 is CSVEELSVNSPLHF. In nucleotides, the CDR3 is TGCAGCGTTGAAGAACTATCCGTTAATTCACCCCTCCACTTT.